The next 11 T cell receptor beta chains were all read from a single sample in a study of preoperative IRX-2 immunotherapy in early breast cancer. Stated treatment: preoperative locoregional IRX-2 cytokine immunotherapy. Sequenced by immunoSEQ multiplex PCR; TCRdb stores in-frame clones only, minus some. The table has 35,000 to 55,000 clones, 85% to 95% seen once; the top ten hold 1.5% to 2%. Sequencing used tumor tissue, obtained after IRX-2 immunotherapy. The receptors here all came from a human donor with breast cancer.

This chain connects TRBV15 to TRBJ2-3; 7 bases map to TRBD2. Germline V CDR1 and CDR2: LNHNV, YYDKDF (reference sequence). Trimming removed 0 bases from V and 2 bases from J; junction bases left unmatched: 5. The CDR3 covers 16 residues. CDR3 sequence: CATSRDKRDLTDTQYF. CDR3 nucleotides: TGTGCCACCAGCAGAGATAAGCGGGATCTCACAGATACGCAGTATTTT.

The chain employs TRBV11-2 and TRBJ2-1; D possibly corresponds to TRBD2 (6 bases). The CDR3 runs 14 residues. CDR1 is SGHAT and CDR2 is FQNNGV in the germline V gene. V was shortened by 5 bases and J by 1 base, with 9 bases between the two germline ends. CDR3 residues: CASSPGTSYNEQFF. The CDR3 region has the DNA TGTGCCAGCAGCCCCGGGACTTCCTACAATGAGCAGTTCTTC.

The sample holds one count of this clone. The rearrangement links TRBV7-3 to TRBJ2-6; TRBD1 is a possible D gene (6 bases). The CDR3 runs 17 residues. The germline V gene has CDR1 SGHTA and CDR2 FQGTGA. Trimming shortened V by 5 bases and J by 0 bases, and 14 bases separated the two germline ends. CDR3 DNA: TGTGCCAGCAGCATAAGAGGGGGAATCTCTGGGGCCAACGTCCTGACTTTC. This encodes CASSIRGGISGANVLTF.

CDR3 residues: CASSLGLAGPGYEQYF. DNA for the CDR3: TGTGCCAGCAGCTTGGGGCTAGCGGGGCCCGGCTACGAGCAGTACTTC. V gene TRBV5-6 combines with J gene TRBJ2-7; 9 bases match TRBD2. The ends lost 0 bases at V and 3 bases at J; junction bases unmatched: 7. The CDR3 spans 16 residues. Germline V gene sequence: CDR1 SGHDT, CDR2 YYEEEE.

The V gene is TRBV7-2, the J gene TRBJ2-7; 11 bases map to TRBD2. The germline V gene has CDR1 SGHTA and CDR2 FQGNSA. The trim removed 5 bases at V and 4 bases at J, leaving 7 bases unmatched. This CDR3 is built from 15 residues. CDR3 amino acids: CASSRQGLAEYEQYF. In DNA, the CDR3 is TGTGCCAGCAGCCGACAGGGACTAGCGGAATACGAGCAGTACTTC.

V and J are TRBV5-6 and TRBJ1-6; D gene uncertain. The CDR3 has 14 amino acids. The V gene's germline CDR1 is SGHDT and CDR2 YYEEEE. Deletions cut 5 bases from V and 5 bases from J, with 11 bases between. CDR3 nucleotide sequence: TGTGCCAGCAGTTATATTGGCGATAATTCACCCCTCCACTTT. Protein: CASSYIGDNSPLHF. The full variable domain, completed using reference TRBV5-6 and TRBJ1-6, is DAGVTQSPTHLIKTRGQQVTLRCSPKSGHDTVSWYQQALGQGPQFIFQYYEEEERQRGNFPDRFSGHQFPNYSSELNVNALLLGDSALYLCASSYIGDNSPLHFGNGTRLTVT.

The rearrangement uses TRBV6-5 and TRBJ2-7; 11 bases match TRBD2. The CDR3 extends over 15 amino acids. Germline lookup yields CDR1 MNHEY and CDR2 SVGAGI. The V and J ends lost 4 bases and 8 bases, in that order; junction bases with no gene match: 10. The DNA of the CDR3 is TGTGCCAGCAGTTCCTCACTAGCGGGAGAATGGCAGCAGTACTTC. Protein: CASSSSLAGEWQQYF.

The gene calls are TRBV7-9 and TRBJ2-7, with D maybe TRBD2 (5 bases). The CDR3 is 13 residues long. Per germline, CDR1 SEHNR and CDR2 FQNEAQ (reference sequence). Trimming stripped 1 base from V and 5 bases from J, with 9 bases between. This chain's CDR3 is CASSLGGMNEQYF. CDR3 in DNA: TGTGCCAGCAGCTTAGGAGGGATGAACGAGCAGTACTTC.

This chain's CDR3 is CSALRRTDNTEAFF. In DNA, the CDR3 is TGCAGCGCACTCCGAAGGACAGACAACACTGAAGCTTTCTTT. The J gene is TRBJ1-1, the V gene TRBV29-1; D is possibly TRBD1 (6 bases). The germline V gene has CDR1 SQVTM and CDR2 ANQGSEA. The CDR3 is made up of 14 amino acids. Trimming removed 7 bases at V and 2 bases at J, with 17 bases between.

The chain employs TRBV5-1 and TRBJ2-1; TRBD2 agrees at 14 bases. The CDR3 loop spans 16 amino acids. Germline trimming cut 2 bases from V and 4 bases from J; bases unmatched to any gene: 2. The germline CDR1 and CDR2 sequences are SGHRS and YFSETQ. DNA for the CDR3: TGCGCCAGCAGCTTAGGGACTAGCGGGGGTTACAATGAGCAGTTCTTC. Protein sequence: CASSLGTSGGYNEQFF.

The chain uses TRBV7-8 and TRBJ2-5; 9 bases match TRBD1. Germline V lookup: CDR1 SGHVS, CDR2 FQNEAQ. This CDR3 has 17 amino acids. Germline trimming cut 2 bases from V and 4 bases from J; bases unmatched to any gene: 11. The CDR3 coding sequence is TGTGCCAGCAGCTTAAGACGCCCGGGACAGGGTCTAGAGACCCAGTACTTC. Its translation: CASSLRRPGQGLETQYF.